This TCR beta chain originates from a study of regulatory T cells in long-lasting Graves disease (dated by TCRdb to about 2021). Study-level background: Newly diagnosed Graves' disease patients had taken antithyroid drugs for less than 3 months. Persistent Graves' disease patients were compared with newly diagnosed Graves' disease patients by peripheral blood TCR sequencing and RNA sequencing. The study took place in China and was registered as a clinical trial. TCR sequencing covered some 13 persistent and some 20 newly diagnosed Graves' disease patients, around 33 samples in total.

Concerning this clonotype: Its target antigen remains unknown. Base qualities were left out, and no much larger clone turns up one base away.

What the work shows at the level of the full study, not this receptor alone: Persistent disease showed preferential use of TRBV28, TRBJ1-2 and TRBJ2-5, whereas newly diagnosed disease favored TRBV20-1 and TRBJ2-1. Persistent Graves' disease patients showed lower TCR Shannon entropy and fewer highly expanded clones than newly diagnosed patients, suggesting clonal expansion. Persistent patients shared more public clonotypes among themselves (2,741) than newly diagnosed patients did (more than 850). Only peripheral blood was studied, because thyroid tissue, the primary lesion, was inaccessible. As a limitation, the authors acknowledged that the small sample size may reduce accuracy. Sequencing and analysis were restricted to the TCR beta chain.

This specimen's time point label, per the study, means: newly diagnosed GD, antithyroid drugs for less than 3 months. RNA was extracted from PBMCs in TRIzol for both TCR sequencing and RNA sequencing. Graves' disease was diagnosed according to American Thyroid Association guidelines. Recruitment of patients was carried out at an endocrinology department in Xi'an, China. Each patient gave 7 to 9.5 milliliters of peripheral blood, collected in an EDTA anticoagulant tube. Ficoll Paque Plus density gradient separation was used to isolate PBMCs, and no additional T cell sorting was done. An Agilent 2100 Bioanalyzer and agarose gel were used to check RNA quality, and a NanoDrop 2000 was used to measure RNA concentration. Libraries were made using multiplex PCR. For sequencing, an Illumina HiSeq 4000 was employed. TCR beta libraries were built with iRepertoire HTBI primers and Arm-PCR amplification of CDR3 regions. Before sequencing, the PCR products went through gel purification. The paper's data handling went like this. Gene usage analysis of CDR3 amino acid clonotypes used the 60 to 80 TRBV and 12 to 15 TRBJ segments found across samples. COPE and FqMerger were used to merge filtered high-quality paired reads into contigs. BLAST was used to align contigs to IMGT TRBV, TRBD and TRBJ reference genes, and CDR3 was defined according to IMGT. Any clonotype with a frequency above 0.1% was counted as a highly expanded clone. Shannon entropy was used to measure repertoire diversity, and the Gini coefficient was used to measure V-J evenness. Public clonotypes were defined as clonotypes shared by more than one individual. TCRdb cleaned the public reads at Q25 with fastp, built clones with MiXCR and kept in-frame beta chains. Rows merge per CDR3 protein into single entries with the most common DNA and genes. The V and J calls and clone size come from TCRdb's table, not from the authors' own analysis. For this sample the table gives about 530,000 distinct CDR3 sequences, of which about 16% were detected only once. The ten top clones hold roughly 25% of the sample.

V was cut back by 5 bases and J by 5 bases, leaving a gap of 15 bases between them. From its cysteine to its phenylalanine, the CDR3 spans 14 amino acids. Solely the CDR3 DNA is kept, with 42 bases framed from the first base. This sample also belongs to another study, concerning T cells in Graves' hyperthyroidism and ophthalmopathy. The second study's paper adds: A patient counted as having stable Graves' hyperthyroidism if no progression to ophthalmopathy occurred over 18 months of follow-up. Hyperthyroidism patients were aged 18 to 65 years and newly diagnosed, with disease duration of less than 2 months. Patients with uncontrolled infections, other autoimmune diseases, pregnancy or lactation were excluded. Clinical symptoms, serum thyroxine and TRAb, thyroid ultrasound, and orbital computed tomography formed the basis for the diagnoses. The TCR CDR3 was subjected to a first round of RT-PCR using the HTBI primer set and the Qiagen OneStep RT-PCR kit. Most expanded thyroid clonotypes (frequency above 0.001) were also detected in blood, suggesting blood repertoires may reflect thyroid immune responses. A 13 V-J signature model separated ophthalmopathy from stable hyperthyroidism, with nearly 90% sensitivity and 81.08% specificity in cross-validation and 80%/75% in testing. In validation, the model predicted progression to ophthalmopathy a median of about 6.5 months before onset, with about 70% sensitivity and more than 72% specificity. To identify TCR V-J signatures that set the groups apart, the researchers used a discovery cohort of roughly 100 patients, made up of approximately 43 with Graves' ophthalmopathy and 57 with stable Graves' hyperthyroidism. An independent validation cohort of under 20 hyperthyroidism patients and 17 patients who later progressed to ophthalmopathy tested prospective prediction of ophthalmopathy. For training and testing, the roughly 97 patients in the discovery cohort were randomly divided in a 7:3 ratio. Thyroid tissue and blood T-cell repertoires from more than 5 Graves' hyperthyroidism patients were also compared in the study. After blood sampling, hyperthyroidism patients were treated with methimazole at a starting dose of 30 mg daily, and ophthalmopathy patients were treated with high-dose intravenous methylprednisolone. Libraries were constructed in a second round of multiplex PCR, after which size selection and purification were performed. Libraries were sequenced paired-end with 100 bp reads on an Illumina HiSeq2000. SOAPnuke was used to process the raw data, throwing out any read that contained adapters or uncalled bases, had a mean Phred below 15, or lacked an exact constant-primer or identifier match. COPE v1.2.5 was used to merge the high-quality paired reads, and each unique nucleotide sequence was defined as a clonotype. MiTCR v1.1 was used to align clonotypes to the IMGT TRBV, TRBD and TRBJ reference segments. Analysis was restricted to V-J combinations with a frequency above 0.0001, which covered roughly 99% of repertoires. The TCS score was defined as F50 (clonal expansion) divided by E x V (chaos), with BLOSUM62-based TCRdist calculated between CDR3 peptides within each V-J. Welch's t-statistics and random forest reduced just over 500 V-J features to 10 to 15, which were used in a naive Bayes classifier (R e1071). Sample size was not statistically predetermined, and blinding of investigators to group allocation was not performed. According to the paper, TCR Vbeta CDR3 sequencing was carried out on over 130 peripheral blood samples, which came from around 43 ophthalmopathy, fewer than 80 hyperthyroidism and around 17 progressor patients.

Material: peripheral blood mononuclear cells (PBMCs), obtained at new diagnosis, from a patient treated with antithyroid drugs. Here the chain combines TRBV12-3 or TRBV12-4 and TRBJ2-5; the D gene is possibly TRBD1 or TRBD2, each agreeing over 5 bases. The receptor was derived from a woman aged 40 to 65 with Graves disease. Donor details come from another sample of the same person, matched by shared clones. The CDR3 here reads CASSRGVKGETQYF. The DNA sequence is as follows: TGTGCCAGCAGTCGAGGGGTTAAGGGGGAGACCCAGTACTTC.